The rows below give T cell receptor beta chains drawn from one sample of a study of ipilimumab plus nivolumab after autologous stem cell transplantation. The protocol was immunoSEQ multiplex PCR, while the TCRdb copy is restricted to in-frame clones and leaves out a portion. Among fewer than 20,000 clones listed, more than 80% were seen once. This specimen was PBMCs, taken in a trial of ipilimumab plus nivolumab as post-transplant consolidation. These receptors were collected from a male donor with diffuse large B-cell lymphoma. Each CDR3 is given with its conserved first and last residue. A D gene is named only where the DNA matches it firmly. Only some rows state a clone size, as once, few, many or a class for expanded clones.

j_call v_call clone_size d_call cdr3_nt cdr3_aa
TRBJ1-2 TRBV7-9 NA TRBD1 TGTGCCAGCAGCCATTGGACAGGGACCAACAACTATGGCTACACCTTC CASSHWTGTNNYGYTF
TRBJ2-7 TRBV27 NA TRBD1 TGTGCCAGCAGTCGGCAGACAGGGGGCGGGTACGAGCAGTACTTC CASSRQTGGGYEQYF
TRBJ1-4 TRBV18 few NA TGTGCCAGCTCACCACGGGGTGATAATGAAAAACTGTTTTTT CASSPRGDNEKLFF
TRBJ2-7 TRBV27 NA NA TGTGCCAGCAGTCCCCCATGGGGGCCCCCCTACGAGCAGTACTTC CASSPPWGPPYEQYF
TRBJ1-4 TRBV4-1 NA NA TGCGCCAGCAGCCAACGGGACCCCCACCCGAATGAAAAACTGTTTTTT CASSQRDPHPNEKLFF
TRBJ2-2 TRBV9 NA TRBD2 TGTGCCAGCAGCGTAGGACTAGCGCTCCAAGAAAGGGAGCTGTTTTTT CASSVGLALQERELFF
TRBJ1-5 TRBV30 NA NA TGTGCCTGGAGTCCTGCGGGGGCAAATAGCAATCAGCCCCAGCATTTT CAWSPAGANSNQPQHF
TRBJ1-2 TRBV5-8 NA NA TGTGCCAGCAGTCACAGGAACTATGGCTACACCTTC CASSHRNYGYTF
TRBJ1-2 TRBV23-1 NA NA TGCGCCAGCAGTCATGGACCCCGAGGCCTAAACTATGGCTACACCTTC CASSHGPRGLNYGYTF
TRBJ1-4 TRBV6-6 NA NA TGCGCCTCAACGGGACACCTCAATGAAAAACTGTTTTTT CASTGHLNEKLFF
TRBJ2-1 TRBV5-1 medium-sized NA TGCGCCAGCAGCTTGGCCTACAATGAGCAGTTCTTC CASSLAYNEQFF
TRBJ2-3 TRBV27 NA NA TGTGCCAGCAGTTTATCGATGGGGTGGGCAGATACGCAGTATTTT CASSLSMGWADTQYF
TRBJ1-5 TRBV5-4 NA NA TGTGCCAGCAGCTTGGCCAGGGGCAATCAGCCCCAGCATTTT CASSLARGNQPQHF
TRBJ2-7 TRBV5-1 NA TRBD1 TGCGCCAGCAGCTTAATGGGACAGGGGTCCTACGAGCAGTACTTC CASSLMGQGSYEQYF
TRBJ2-7 TRBV6-1 few TRBD1 TGTGCCAGCAGGGAGGGGACAGGGGGCATGAACGAGCAGTACTTC CASREGTGGMNEQYF
TRBJ2-6 TRBV5-1 few NA TGCGCCAGCAGCTTGGGAGGGGAACGATCCAACGTCCTGACTTTC CASSLGGERSNVLTF
TRBJ2-3 TRBV28 NA NA TGTGCCAGCAGCTTCAGGGTACGCACAGATACGCAGTATTTT CASSFRVRTDTQYF
TRBJ2-1 TRBV2 few NA TGTGCCAGCAGCGACTCTGTCAATGAGCAGTTCTTC CASSDSVNEQFF
TRBJ1-1 TRBV5-1 NA TRBD1 TGCGCCAGCAGCTTCCGACAGGGGGCCGGAGATGAAGCTTTCTTT CASSFRQGAGDEAFF
TRBJ2-3 TRBV11-3 NA NA TGTGCCAGCAGCTCCAGTAGGGGTAGGGACTGGCAAGATACGCAGTATTTT CASSSSRGRDWQDTQYF
TRBJ2-7 TRBV5-1 medium-sized TRBD1 TGCGCCAGCAGCTGGGACAGGGGGAATTCCTACGAGCAGTACTTC CASSWDRGNSYEQYF
TRBJ2-7 TRBV28 NA NA TGTGCCAGCAGTTTACTATTTGCCCGCTACGAGCAGTACTTC CASSLLFARYEQYF
TRBJ2-2 TRBV7-2 NA NA TGTGCCAGCAGCTTCAGGGTGGCCGGGGAGCTGTTTTTT CASSFRVAGELFF
TRBJ2-3 TRBV18 NA TRBD1 TGTGCCAGCTCACCGGGACAGGGTGTCACAGATACGCAGTATTTT CASSPGQGVTDTQYF
TRBJ2-1 TRBV27 few NA TGTGCCAGCAGTCTCCCTGGCGGACCAACAAACAATGAGCAGTTCTTC CASSLPGGPTNNEQFF
TRBJ2-2 TRBV29-1 NA NA TGCAGCGTTGAGGTATACAACACCGGGGAGCTGTTTTTT CSVEVYNTGELFF
TRBJ2-3 TRBV2 NA NA TGTGCCAGCAGTCAGGGTTTGACAGATACGCAGTATTTT CASSQGLTDTQYF
TRBJ1-5 TRBV30 once NA TGTGCCTGGAGTGGTGCGTCAGGGGCGAGCAATCAGCCCCAGCATTTT CAWSGASGASNQPQHF
TRBJ2-1 TRBV5-1 NA TRBD1 TGCGCCAGCAGTAAGAGCCGAGGGGACAGGGGTTACAATGAGCAGTTCTTC CASSKSRGDRGYNEQFF
TRBJ1-3 TRBV7-2 NA NA TGTGCCAGCAGCTTAAGGGGTCCCTCTGGAAACACCATATATTTT CASSLRGPSGNTIYF
TRBJ2-5 TRBV9 NA NA TGTGCCAGCAGCCCGCGATCCGCGGGGCAAGAGACCCAGTACTTC CASSPRSAGQETQYF
TRBJ1-2 TRBV5-4 NA NA TGTGCCAGCAGCGACCCAAACCCCGGGACTCTCTATGGCTACACCTTC CASSDPNPGTLYGYTF
TRBJ1-5 TRBV18 NA TRBD1 TGTGCCAGCTCTCCGGACAGGGGGGGCAATCAGCCCCAGCATTTT CASSPDRGGNQPQHF
TRBJ2-2 TRBV11-3 NA NA TGTGCCAGCAGCCTCTACCCCGGAGGGAACACCGGGGAGCTGTTTTTT CASSLYPGGNTGELFF
TRBJ2-5 TRBV10-3 NA NA TGTGCCATCACGAAAGGGGCTATTTCGGGGGTCGATGAGACCCAGTACTTC CAITKGAISGVDETQYF
TRBJ2-5 TRBV2 few TRBD2 TGTGCCAGCAGTGTCTCCGGGACTAGGGGCCAAGAGACCCAGTACTTC CASSVSGTRGQETQYF
TRBJ2-3 TRBV5-1 NA NA TGCGCCAGCAGCCCCGATCAAGCCAGCACAGATACGCAGTATTTT CASSPDQASTDTQYF
TRBJ2-3 TRBV7-6 once NA TGTGCCAGCAGCCCCCAAGAAGCAGATACGCAGTATTTT CASSPQEADTQYF
TRBJ1-3 TRBV6-1 NA TRBD1 TGTGCCAGCAGTGATGGGACAGGCTTCTCTGGAAACACCATATATTTT CASSDGTGFSGNTIYF
TRBJ2-7 TRBV5-1 NA NA TGCGCCAGCAGCTTGGCCGCCTCAGCCTACGAGCAGTACTTC CASSLAASAYEQYF
TRBJ1-1 TRBV5-6 once TRBD1 TGTGCCAGCAGCTTTGGGACAGGGGGTAGAATGAACACTGAAGCTTTCTTT CASSFGTGGRMNTEAFF
TRBJ2-5 TRBV9 NA NA TGTGCCAGCAGCGTAGAAGGGATCTATGAGGAGACCCAGTACTTC CASSVEGIYEETQYF
TRBJ1-3 TRBV7-9 few NA TGTGCCAGCAACCTGGCAGGGACTGGAAACACCATATATTTT CASNLAGTGNTIYF
TRBJ2-3 TRBV14 NA TRBD2 TGTGCCAGCAGCCCCAGGCAGCGGGAGATGAGCACAGATACGCAGTATTTT CASSPRQREMSTDTQYF
TRBJ1-2 TRBV7-9 NA NA TGTGCCAGCAGCTTACGAGACACCGCGAGTGGCTACACCTTC CASSLRDTASGYTF
TRBJ1-1 TRBV6-5 once NA NA CASSYVGQGNTFF